The following is a T cell receptor (beta chain) sequence with its context. Antigen specificity is unknown. The data are from a study of naive and memory T cell subsets. General study results and limits: The RNA method is potentially sensitive to activation and differentiation changes.

The SP2 primer and nested alpha and beta constant region primers amplified ligated cDNA in four rounds. Blood and skin TCR RNA was reverse transcribed with alpha and beta constant primers. One entry per CDR3 protein results from TCRdb running MiXCR on the 5' RACE reads. Among some 60,000 distinct CDR3 sequences listed, 6.5% to 8.5% were seen once. An oligonucleotide containing a UMI was ligated to the 3' end of TCR cDNA. Input was roughly 1 to 1,100 ng of DNase-treated total RNA without cell sorting. CDR1 is SGHRS, CDR2 YFSETQ, per germline. The CDR3 sequence is 14 residues long. V shed 4 bases and J 4 bases; nucleotides not matched to a gene: 5.

The chain joins TRBV5-1 to TRBJ2-1, with 7 positions matching TRBD2. The sequence derives from a female donor in good health. CDR3 loop: CASSRAGEYNEQFF. In DNA form, the CDR3 reads TGCGCCAGCAGCCGGGCGGGGGAGTACAATGAGCAGTTCTTC. The full variable domain, rest sourced from reference TRBV5-1 and TRBJ2-1, is KAGVTQTPRYLIKTRGQQVTLSCSPISGHRSVSWYQQTPGQGLQFLFEYFSETQRNKGNFPGRFSGRQFSNSRSEMNVSTLELGDSALYLCASSRAGEYNEQFFGPGTRLTVL.